The 9 T cell receptor delta chains below were found in one sample sequenced in a study of Vδ1+ human thymocytes. The antigens of these receptors remain unknown. The template was reverse-transcribed extracted RNA. Pooled V-gene forward primers with one constant-region reverse primer generated the CDR3 amplicons by multiplex PCR. TCRdb re-called the multiplex PCR reads with CATT. Of over 20,000 delta-chain clones in the sample, 8.1% were seen once. Overall study results and limits: In the thymus, TRG and TRD repertoires looked highly polyclonal with Gaussian CDR3 lengths.

Sequenced input: Vdelta1+ gamma-delta thymocytes from the thymus. Subset: FACS-sorted CD3+ TCRalphabeta- TCRVdelta1+ TCRVdelta2- thymocytes. All receptors derive from a child under two years old who had congenital heart surgery.

V usage is TRDV1 and J usage is TRDJ1, with TRDD3 matching 10 bases. The J gene comes from matching the DNA to germline here; TCRdb lacks it. Germline V lookup: CDR1 TSWWSYY, CDR2 QGS. The CDR3 is 18 residues long. With V trimmed by 2 bases and J by 3 bases, 12 bases remained unmatched. The CDR3 reads CALGETAGDTFHSDKLIF. The CDR3 nucleotides are TGTGCTCTTGGGGAAACGGCGGGGGATACGTTTCATTCCGATAAACTCATCTTT.

This clone came up a few times. The chain couples TRDV1 to TRDJ1; TRDD2 matches at 7 bases. Losses at the gene ends were 0 bases for V and 4 bases for J; bases not matched to a gene: 17. The CDR3 is made up of 19 amino acids. Per the germline V gene, CDR1 is TSWWSYY and CDR2 is QGS. The CDR3 DNA reads as TGTGCTCTTGGGGAACTAGAGGCTTTCCTACGTCCCCCTAACGATAAACTCATCTTT. Translated, it gives CALGELEAFLRPPNDKLIF.

V is TRDV1 and J is TRDJ1; 11 bases align to TRDD3. With V trimmed by 1 base and J by 8 bases, 9 bases remained unmatched. Germline V CDR1 and CDR2: TSWWSYY, QGS. The CDR3 totals 16 residues. CDR3 coding DNA: TGTGCTCTTGGGGAACACCTACTGGGGGATAGAGGGAAACTCATCTTT. Encoded protein: CALGEHLLGDRGKLIF.

The chain joins TRDV1 to TRDJ1; TRDD3 matches 11 bases. The CDR3 consists of 23 residues. Unmatched junction bases numbered 21, after V lost 0 bases and J lost 0 bases. Germline V gives CDR1 TSWWSYY, CDR2 QGS. CDR3: CALGELNRSTGGYDRSYTDKLIF. In DNA, the CDR3 is TGTGCTCTTGGGGAACTAAACCGGTCTACTGGGGGATATGATCGGTCCTACACCGATAAACTCATCTTT.

This clone has just a few counts. V is TRDV1 and J is TRDJ1; D not certain. Deletions cut 5 bases from V and 1 base from J, with 8 bases between. Germline V lookup: CDR1 TSWWSYY, CDR2 QGS. This CDR3 has 13 residues. DNA for the CDR3: TGTGCTCTTGGGTCAGGACCCACCGATAAACTCATCTTT. Translating gives CALGSGPTDKLIF.

This clone came up once. No V segment was called; the J segment is TRDJ1; no check of the table's D call, TRDD3, against the DNA was made. The CDR3 loop spans 18 amino acids. DNA of the CDR3: TGTGCTCTTGGGGAACCGCCGCTTCCTCCTGGGGGATATCAAGAACTCATCTTT. Amino acid sequence: CALGEPPLPPGGYQELIF.

This clone was observed a handful of times. The V gene is TRDV1, the J gene TRDJ1; 8 nucleotides agree with TRDD2. The CDR3 runs 17 residues. J was trimmed by 2 bases and V by 4 bases; bases with no gene match: 12. Germline-derived CDR1 and CDR2 are TSWWSYY and QGS. As DNA, the CDR3 is TGTGCTCTTGGGGCCCTGTGGCCTTCCTATGGGACCGATAAACTCATCTTT. This codes for CALGALWPSYGTDKLIF.

The chain links TRDV1 to TRDJ1; no clear D. The J gene was missing in TCRdb and was found by matching the end of the DNA to germline. The CDR3 covers 17 residues. V lost 0 bases and J lost 6, with 20 bases in between. Germline CDR1 reads TSWWSYY; CDR2 reads QGS. The CDR3 DNA reads as TGTGCTCTTGGGGAACTAAGGGTGCCGGGGTTCGGCCATAAACTCATCTTT. This translates into CALGELRVPGFGHKLIF.

The J gene is given as TRDJ1, and the V gene is not called; TRDD3, the table's D call, lacks a check against the DNA. CDR3 length equals 20 residues. CDR3 DNA sequence: TGTGCTCTTGGAGCTAGACATCCGGGCGGGGGCCCTCCGTACACCGATAAACTCATCTTT. This encodes CALGARHPGGGPPYTDKLIF.